The 10 T cell receptor beta chains below all came from one sample that was sequenced in a study of blood T cell repertoires in COVID-19. This table comes from immunoSEQ multiplex PCR, and its TCRdb copy is limited to in-frame clones, with some not included. The top ten hold more than 9.5% of the sample, which has under 80,000 clones, about 82% seen once. Sequencing input: peripheral blood. All receptors come from a human donor in a cohort sampled during active COVID-19.

The sample holds one count of this clone. The rearrangement uses TRBV28 and TRBJ2-3; no firm D call. This CDR3 comprises 13 residues. CDR1 is MDHEN, CDR2 SYDVKM, per germline. Trimming left V 6 bases short and J 0 bases short, with 7 bases between. The chain's CDR3 is CASRAISTDTQYF. DNA for the CDR3: TGTGCCAGCAGGGCAATAAGCACAGATACGCAGTATTTT.

The V gene is TRBV2, the J gene TRBJ2-3; 15 bases align to TRBD2. The CDR3 sequence is 17 residues long. From germline, CDR1 is SNHLY and CDR2 FYNNEI. Losses at the gene ends were 4 bases for V and 0 bases for J; bases not matched to a gene: 2. CDR3 residues: CASSGTSGRDSTDTQYF. The CDR3 DNA reads as TGTGCCAGCAGTGGGACTAGCGGGAGGGATAGCACAGATACGCAGTATTTT.

The J gene is TRBJ2-3, the V gene TRBV27, with 9 positions matching TRBD2. Germline V gene data show CDR1 as MNHEY and CDR2 as SMNVEV (reference sequence). After removal of 0 bases from V and 4 bases from J, the junction contained 8 bases not matched to a gene. There are 17 residues in the CDR3. The CDR3 loop is CASSLSRSAGGPDTQYF. CDR3 nucleotides: TGTGCCAGCAGTTTATCGAGGTCGGCGGGAGGGCCAGATACGCAGTATTTT.

The chain has TRBV7-8 and TRBJ1-5; 11 nucleotides align to TRBD1. CDR1 is SGHVS and CDR2 is FQNEAQ in the germline V gene. J gave up 3 bases and V 5 bases, and 6 bases lay outside the gene matches. The CDR3 loop spans 16 amino acids. The CDR3 sequence is CASSPRTGGFNQPQHF. The CDR3 DNA is TGTGCCAGCAGCCCCAGGACAGGGGGCTTCAATCAGCCCCAGCATTTT.

The chain uses TRBV28 and TRBJ1-6; TRBD1 aligns across 7 bases. The V gene's germline CDR1 is MDHEN and CDR2 SYDVKM. This CDR3 spans 13 amino acids. V lost 7 bases to trimming and J lost 6 bases; unmatched junction nucleotides: 3. For the CDR3, the DNA is TGTGCCAGCAACCGGGACAGTAATTCACCCCTCCACTTT. Translation gives CASNRDSNSPLHF.

This chain uses TRBV19 with TRBJ1-3; TRBD1 matches 9 bases. V trimming: 7 bases; J trimming: 0 bases; junction bases outside the gene matches: 4. Germline V lookup: CDR1 LNHDA, CDR2 SQIVND (reference sequence). This CDR3 is 15 amino acids long. CDR3 protein: CASNRGPDSGNTIYF. CDR3 DNA: TGTGCCAGTAACAGGGGGCCGGACTCTGGAAACACCATATATTTT.

The chain couples TRBV5-4 to TRBJ1-4; D might be TRBD1 (6 bases). The CDR3 consists of 14 residues. Germline V gene data show CDR1 as SGHNT and CDR2 as YYREEE (reference sequence). The germline V and J ends were trimmed by 5 bases and 5 bases, with 13 bases remaining between them. CDR3 protein: CASSLTGSNEKLFF. In DNA, the CDR3 is TGTGCCAGCAGTTTGACAGGATCGAATGAAAAACTGTTTTTT.

This chain joins TRBV5-1 and TRBJ2-3, with TRBD2 matching over 11 bases. J lost 7 bases, V lost 1 base, and 2 bases had no gene match. The CDR3 has 14 amino acids. Germline V gene data show CDR1 as SGHRS and CDR2 as YFSETQ. The CDR3 sequence is CASSLTSGRNTQYF. As DNA, the CDR3 is TGCGCCAGCAGCTTGACTAGCGGGAGAAATACGCAGTATTTT.

This clone turned up a few times. The gene calls are TRBV30 and TRBJ1-6; 8 positions agree with TRBD1. V dropped 4 bases and J dropped 4; count of bases not matched to a gene: 9. CDR1 and CDR2 (germline): GTSNPN, SVGIG (reference sequence). This CDR3 is 16 amino acids long. The DNA of the CDR3 is TGTGCCTGGAAACTGGCAGGGGGCGGTTATAATTCACCCCTCCACTTT. The encoded protein is CAWKLAGGGYNSPLHF.

J is TRBJ2-7 and V is TRBV27; 13 bases are shared with TRBD2. Looked up from germline, CDR1 is MNHEY and CDR2 is SMNVEV (reference sequence). The CDR3 sequence is 18 residues long. Trimming at V came to 6 bases and at J to 0 bases, leaving 11 bases not matched to a gene. This CDR3 reads CASRGLAGDVGSSYEQYF. CDR3 DNA: TGTGCCAGCAGAGGACTAGCGGGAGACGTAGGGTCCTCCTACGAGCAGTACTTC.